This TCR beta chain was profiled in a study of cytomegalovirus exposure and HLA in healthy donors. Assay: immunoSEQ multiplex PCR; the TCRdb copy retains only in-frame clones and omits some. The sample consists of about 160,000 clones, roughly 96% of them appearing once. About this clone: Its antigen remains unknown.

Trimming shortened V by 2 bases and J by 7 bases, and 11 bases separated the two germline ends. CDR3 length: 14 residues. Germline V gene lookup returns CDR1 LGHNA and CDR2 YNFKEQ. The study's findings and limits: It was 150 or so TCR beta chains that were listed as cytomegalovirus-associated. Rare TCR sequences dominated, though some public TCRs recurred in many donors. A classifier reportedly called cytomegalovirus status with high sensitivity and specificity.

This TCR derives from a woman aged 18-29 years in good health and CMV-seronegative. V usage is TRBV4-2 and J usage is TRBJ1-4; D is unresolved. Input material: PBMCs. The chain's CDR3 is CASSQLLEGEKLFF. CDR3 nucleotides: TGTGCCAGCAGCCAACTCCTGGAGGGTGAAAAACTGTTTTTT.